The 6 T cell receptor beta chains below all came from one sample that was sequenced in a study of blood T cell repertoires in COVID-19. TCRdb keeps only in-frame clones here, not all; method: immunoSEQ multiplex PCR. Here the sample spans about 21,000 clones, approximately 90% being singletons. Sequencing input: peripheral blood. These receptors all stem from a man between 65 and 85 years old with active COVID-19.

V usage is TRBV4-1 and J usage is TRBJ1-4, with D unclear. Germline CDR1 and CDR2: MGHRA and YSYEKL. The CDR3 spans 17 residues. Trimming shortened V by 4 bases and J by 8 bases, and 23 bases separated the two germline ends. CDR3 loop: CASSPLLMGLRREKLFF. Here the CDR3 DNA reads TGCGCCAGCAGCCCCCTCTTAATGGGTCTCCGGAGGGAAAAACTGTTTTTT.

This clone showed up just once. The chain employs TRBV30 and TRBJ1-5; D is possibly TRBD1 (5 bases). The CDR3 runs to 13 residues. V dropped 7 bases and J dropped 3 bases, with 13 bases sitting between them. CDR1 GTSNPN and CDR2 SVGIG come from the germline V gene (reference sequence). CDR3 nucleotides: TGTGCCTTTGCGCAGGGCACCAATCAGCCCCAGCATTTT. Protein product: CAFAQGTNQPQHF.

This rearrangement joins TRBV5-8 to TRBJ2-7, with 14 bases aligning to TRBD2. Looked up from germline, CDR1 is SGHTS and CDR2 is YDEGEE. The V and J ends lost 3 bases and 3 bases, in that order; junction bases with no gene match: 11. This CDR3 comprises 18 residues. CDR3 residues: CASSSQTSGRAGFYEQYF. DNA of the CDR3: TGTGCCAGCAGCTCCCAGACTAGCGGGAGGGCCGGTTTCTACGAGCAGTACTTC.

The chain has TRBV28 and TRBJ1-1, with D possibly being TRBD1 (6 bases). Trimming left V 7 bases short and J 4 bases short, with 13 bases between. The germline V gene has CDR1 MDHEN and CDR2 SYDVKM. The CDR3 length is 13 residues. The CDR3 bases are TGTGCCAGCACTCCAGGGGTGGGCACTGAAGCTTTCTTT. It translates to CASTPGVGTEAFF.

V usage is TRBV5-6 and J usage is TRBJ2-3, with 12 bases lining up with TRBD2. The junction had 4 bases not matched to a gene; V was cut back by 0 bases and J by 5 bases. This CDR3 is 16 amino acids long. CDR1 is SGHDT and CDR2 is YYEEEE in the germline V gene. Here the CDR3 reads CASSLGLAGAVDTQYF. In nucleotides, the CDR3 is TGTGCCAGCAGCTTGGGACTAGCGGGAGCTGTAGATACGCAGTATTTT.

The V and J genes are TRBV3-1 (or the pseudogene TRBV3-2) and TRBJ2-1; perhaps TRBD1 as D (5 bases). The CDR3 is 12 amino acids. V was pared by 2 bases and J by 8 bases, with 7 bases between. Germline lookup yields CDR1 LGHDT and CDR2 YNNKEL (reference sequence). For the CDR3, the DNA is TGTGCCAGCAGCCAAACAGGCGATGAGCAGTTCTTC. This codes for CASSQTGDEQFF.